The rows below give T cell receptor beta chains drawn from one sample of a study of T-cell memory formation after mild COVID-19. TCRdb called the 5' RACE reads again in MiXCR, with one record for every CDR3 protein. The profile covers 350,000 to 500,000 distinct CDR3 sequences, with about 25% appearing a single time and under 15% taken by the ten largest. The sequenced sample was PBMCs or a T cell subset sorted from them (not recorded which). The receptors shown here come from an adult woman who had mild COVID-19 (a few samples of this study predate the infection). Cell type and time point are not known. The CDR3 runs from the conserved cysteine through the conserved F or W. The order of the fields is J gene, clone size, V gene, D gene, CDR3 DNA, CDR3 protein. The D gene is left open where the match is weak. Size values are once, few and many counts, or a class for expanded clones, and some rows have none.

TRBJ1-5 many TRBV25-1 NA TGTGCCAGCAGTGAATCCTCGGACGGGATTCAGCCCCAGCATTTT CASSESSDGIQPQHF
TRBJ2-7 few TRBV29-1 NA TGCAGCGTAACGAGCCCCTCAGGCTACGAGCAGTACTTC CSVTSPSGYEQYF
TRBJ1-3 once TRBV5-1 NA TGCGCCAGCGACAAAGGGACGGAGGGAAACACCATATATTTT CASDKGTEGNTIYF
TRBJ2-7 few TRBV3-1 NA TGTGCCAGCAGCCAAGAGCGGAAATCCTACGAGCAGTACTTC CASSQERKSYEQYF
TRBJ1-6 NA TRBV6-2/TRBV6-3 NA TGTGCCAGCAGAAGCCTGGGGGTGCGGAATTCACCCCTCCACTTT CASRSLGVRNSPLHF
TRBJ1-5 NA TRBV6-5 NA TGTGCCACCCGGACAGCTAGCAATCAGCCCCAGCATTTT CATRTASNQPQHF
TRBJ1-4 few TRBV5-1 NA TGCGCCAGCAGCCTTCAACCCGGTGCGAATGAAAAACTGTTTTTT CASSLQPGANEKLFF
TRBJ1-1 NA TRBV7-9 NA TGTGCCAGCAGCTTAGGAGGGGGTTTTGAAGCTTTCTTT CASSLGGGFEAFF
TRBJ1-2 NA TRBV19 TRBD1 TGTGCCAGTAGAACTGTGGACAGGGATGGCTACACCTTC CASRTVDRDGYTF
TRBJ1-2 NA TRBV20-1 NA TGCAGTGCTAGGGGTGGTGGCTACACCTTC CSARGGGYTF
TRBJ2-7 NA TRBV5-1 NA TGCGCCAGCAGCTTTAGAGACCGGAGCTCCTACGAGCAGTACTTC CASSFRDRSSYEQYF
TRBJ2-2 few TRBV12-3/TRBV12-4 NA TGTGCCAGCAGTCCTTCCGGGTCCGGGGAGCTGTTTTTT CASSPSGSGELFF
TRBJ2-3 few TRBV7-9 NA TGTGCCAGCAGCCTCAGTTCCGGCTCGACGCAGTATTTT CASSLSSGSTQYF
TRBJ1-4 few TRBV7-2 NA TGTGCCAGCAGCTTTCGGGGTCGGAATAATGAAAAACTGTTTTTT CASSFRGRNNEKLFF
TRBJ1-5 few TRBV5-1 NA TGCGCCAGCAGCCCGTCTCATGGGAGCAATCAGCCCCAGCATTTT CASSPSHGSNQPQHF
TRBJ2-7 few TRBV5-1 TRBD1 TGCGCCAGCAGCTTAACCGGGACAGGGTTCAACGAGCAGTACTTC CASSLTGTGFNEQYF
TRBJ1-2 few TRBV7-9 TRBD1 TGTGCCAGCAGCGCACTGGACAGGGTGCATGGCTACACCTTC CASSALDRVHGYTF
TRBJ2-7 many TRBV7-6 NA TGTGCCAGCAGGCGGGACAGCCACTCCTACGAGCAGTACTTC CASRRDSHSYEQYF
TRBJ1-2 NA TRBV12-3/TRBV12-4 NA TGTGCCAGCAGTTTACAGGGTCAGGATGGCTACACCTTC CASSLQGQDGYTF
TRBJ1-1 NA TRBV7-2 NA TGTGCCAGCAGCCCGGGCCTGGGGATGAACACTGAAGCTTTCTTT CASSPGLGMNTEAFF
TRBJ2-3 NA TRBV9 NA TGTGCCAGCAGCGTAGTTGGTTCCACAGATACGCAGTATTTT CASSVVGSTDTQYF
TRBJ2-1 NA TRBV20-1 TRBD2 TGCAGTGCCGAACCGGGACTACCCTACAATGAGCAGTTCTTC CSAEPGLPYNEQFF
TRBJ2-3 few TRBV20-1 NA TGCAGTGCTACCCCTAGGACAGATACGCAGTATTTT CSATPRTDTQYF
TRBJ2-7 many TRBV7-8 NA TGTGCCAGCAGCCCGCAGGGGATTCCCTACGAGCAGTACTTC CASSPQGIPYEQYF
TRBJ2-1 NA TRBV6-1 TRBD1 TGTGCCAGCAGTGACAGGGGGCTTCGTGTAAATGAGCAGTTCTTC CASSDRGLRVNEQFF
TRBJ2-3 NA TRBV6-6 NA TGTGCCAGCAGTTACCAGGTGAACAGGGCAGGGCCGCATACGCAGTATTTT CASSYQVNRAGPHTQYF
TRBJ1-2 NA TRBV6-1 NA TGTGCCAGCAGTGAAGGCAGGAACTATGGCTACACCTTC CASSEGRNYGYTF
TRBJ1-5 NA TRBV6-6 NA TGTGCCAGCAGTTACCGGGATCTCGCTCAGCCCCAGCATTTT CASSYRDLAQPQHF
TRBJ2-3 NA TRBV20-1 NA TGCAGTGCTAGAGACCCTAGCACCCGCACAGATACGCAGTATTTT CSARDPSTRTDTQYF
TRBJ2-1 NA TRBV7-9 NA TGTGCCAGCAGCCCCCCGGCTATCGAGCAGTTCTTC CASSPPAIEQFF
TRBJ2-1 NA TRBV20-1 TRBD2 TGCAGTGCTAGAGATATTGCGCGGGAGGGCCGGGGTGAGCAGTTCTTC CSARDIAREGRGEQFF
TRBJ1-1 NA TRBV10-3 TRBD1 TGTGCCATCAGCACGTTGGGACAGGGAAGCACTGAAGCTTTCTTT CAISTLGQGSTEAFF
TRBJ1-1 NA TRBV18 TRBD1 TGTGCCAGCTCGGTGGGACAGAGGGCCGAAGCTTTCTTT CASSVGQRAEAFF
TRBJ1-2 NA TRBV12-3/TRBV12-4 TRBD1 TGTGCCAGCAGTCGGACAGGGAGGTATAACTATGGCTACACCTTC CASSRTGRYNYGYTF
TRBJ2-1 NA TRBV30 TRBD1 TGTGCCGGGGGACAGGGGATTGAGCAGTTCTTC CAGGQGIEQFF
TRBJ1-1 few TRBV6-5 NA TGTGCCAGCAGTTACGGGGTTGGCACTGAAGCTTTCTTT CASSYGVGTEAFF
TRBJ2-5 NA TRBV5-1 NA TGCGCCAGCAGCGAAGACCCACTGGGGGAGACCCAGTACTTC CASSEDPLGETQYF